This T cell receptor (beta chain) was obtained from a study of PD-1 blockade in classical Hodgkin lymphoma. Described time point: cycle 4 day 1 (C4D1), after 5 to 7 weeks of nivolumab. Exposure to brentuximab vedotin varied, and each patient had relapsed following autologous stem cell transplantation. Clones were sequenced by immunoSEQ multiplex PCR, and TCRdb holds only the in-frame ones, with some missing. The sample holds 21,000 or so clones, roughly 88% seen once. There are 11 residues in the CDR3. Per germline, CDR1 MNHEY and CDR2 SVGAGI. Trimming removed 6 bases at V and 4 bases at J, with 7 bases between.

The sequence derives from a human donor with classical Hodgkin lymphoma. Here the sequenced sample was peripheral blood mononuclear cells (PBMCs), taken before the fourth cycle of nivolumab. The V gene is TRBV6-5, the J gene TRBJ2-7; D unresolved. The CDR3 reads CASRREYEQYF. CDR3 DNA sequence: TGTGCCAGCAGACGAGAATACGAGCAGTACTTC.